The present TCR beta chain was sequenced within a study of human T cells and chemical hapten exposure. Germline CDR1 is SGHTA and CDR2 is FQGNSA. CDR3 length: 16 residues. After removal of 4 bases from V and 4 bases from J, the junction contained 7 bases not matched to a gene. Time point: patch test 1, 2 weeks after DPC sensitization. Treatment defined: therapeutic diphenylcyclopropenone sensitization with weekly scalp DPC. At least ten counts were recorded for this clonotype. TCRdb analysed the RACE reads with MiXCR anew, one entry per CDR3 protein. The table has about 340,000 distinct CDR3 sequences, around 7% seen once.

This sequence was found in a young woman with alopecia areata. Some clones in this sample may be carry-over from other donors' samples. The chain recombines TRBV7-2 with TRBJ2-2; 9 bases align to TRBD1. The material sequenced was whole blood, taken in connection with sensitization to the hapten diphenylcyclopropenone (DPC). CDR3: CASSSFRDRVTGELFF. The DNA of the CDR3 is TGTGCCAGCAGCTCCTTCCGGGACAGGGTCACCGGGGAGCTGTTTTTT. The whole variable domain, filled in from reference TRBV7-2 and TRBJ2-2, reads GAGVSQSPSNKVTEKGKDVELRCDPISGHTALYWYRQSLGQGLEFLIYFQGNSAPDKSGLPSDRFSAERTGGSVSTLTIQRTQQEDSAVYLCASSSFRDRVTGELFFGEGSRLTVL.